Below, 8 T cell receptor beta chains from the same sample are listed, as sequenced in a study of prognosis after radiotherapy for stage I lung cancer. By two-round multiplex PCR, the TCR beta CDR3 was amplified from genomic DNA. It was primers specific to each TRBV and TRBJ gene that first-round PCR used. One entry per CDR3 protein, called by TCRdb with MiXCR from the multiplex PCR reads. This sample yields nearly 25,000 distinct CDR3 sequences, of which 35% to 40% are seen a single time; roughly 60% belongs to the top ten. The sample in question was PBMCs, obtained before or after stereotactic body radiation therapy (not recorded which). The receptors derive from a donor at least 50 years old with non-small cell lung cancer.

This clonotype has at least ten counts. This sequence joins TRBV20-1 and TRBJ2-5; D is unresolved. Germline assignment: CDR1 DFQATT and CDR2 SNEGSKA (reference sequence). Trimming took off 3 bases at V and 2 bases at J, with 7 bases between the two ends. The CDR3 runs 12 residues. The chain's CDR3 is CSASKAQETQYF. The CDR3 region has the DNA TGCAGTGCTAGTAAGGCTCAAGAGACCCAGTACTTC.

This chain connects TRBV20-1 to TRBJ1-1, with D possibly TRBD1 on 5 matching bases. Per germline, CDR1 DFQATT and CDR2 SNEGSKA (reference sequence). CDR3 length: 11 amino acids. Here the CDR3 reads CSLGGGAEAFF. The DNA for the CDR3 is TGCAGCTTAGGCGGGGGAGCAGAAGCTTTCTTT.

This clonotype is a singleton in its sample. A junction boundary mismatches the germline segment, possibly from a read error. The chain has TRBV20-1 and TRBJ2-1, with D possibly being TRBD1 (6 bases). The CDR3 is 15 residues long. Germline V gives CDR1 DFQATT, CDR2 SNEGSKA (reference sequence). As DNA, the CDR3 is TGCAGTGTTAGAGATTATTACAGGGCGGCCAATGAGCAGTTCTTC. This encodes CSVRDYYRAANEQFF.

This clonotype was seen repeatedly, ten times or more. The rearrangement links TRBV12-3 or TRBV12-4 to TRBJ2-3; possibly TRBD1 for D (5 bases). The V end was cut by 7 bases, the J end by 3 bases, with 14 bases between. The CDR3 has 14 residues. The CDR3 sequence: CASTKYSGTDTQYF. As DNA, the CDR3 is TGTGCCAGCACCAAGTATTCAGGGACAGATACGCAGTATTTT.

Comment on this clonotype: This could be a read error, since a much larger clone is one nucleotide away. The V call is TRBV6-1, the J call TRBJ1-5; 7 bases are a match to TRBD1. Germline assignment: CDR1 MNHNS and CDR2 SASEGT. CDR3 size: 16 residues. The ends lost 8 bases at V and 5 bases at J; junction bases unmatched: 15. The CDR3 protein is CASEWVGTDDHQPQHF. In nucleotides, the CDR3 is TGTGCCAGCGAATGGGTGGGGACAGATGATCATCAGCCCCAGCATTTT.

This clonotype was found many times. V is TRBV2 and J is TRBJ2-3, with 9 nucleotides matching TRBD2. The CDR3 covers 15 residues. CDR1 SNHLY and CDR2 FYNNEI come from the germline V gene. V lost 6 bases, J lost 7 bases, and 11 bases stayed unmatched. CDR3 region: CASSRTAGGHYTQYF. In DNA form, the CDR3 reads TGTGCCAGCAGCCGTACGGCGGGAGGGCACTATACGCAGTATTTT.

The chain recombines TRBV11-2 with TRBJ2-5; 8 bases map to TRBD1. The length of the CDR3 is 14 residues. J lost 6 bases, V lost 5 bases, and 8 bases had no gene match. CDR1 and CDR2 from the germline V gene are SGHAT and FQNNGV. CDR3 sequence: CASSRMTGVKTQYF. Written as DNA, the CDR3 is TGTGCCAGCAGCCGCATGACAGGGGTGAAGACCCAGTACTTC.

This clonotype has a count of ten or more. The rearrangement joins TRBV9 to TRBJ2-6; D is ambiguous. Trimming left V 6 bases short and J 0 bases short, with 10 bases between. Germline assignment: CDR1 SGDLS and CDR2 YYNGEE. The CDR3 sequence is 15 residues long. Here the CDR3 DNA reads TGTGCCAGCACGGGCGGTAGCTCTGGGGCCAACGTCCTGACTTTC. The encoded protein is CASTGGSSGANVLTF.